Listed here is a single T cell receptor beta chain. Participants spanned ages roughly 18 to 95 years and resided in 20 to 30 US areas. This sample is drawn from a study of blood T cell repertoires in COVID-19. The wider study: COVID-19 samples from acute and convalescent phases originated in the United States, Italy and Spain.

This CDR3 has 12 amino acids. V lost 0 bases, J lost 8 bases, and 6 bases lay in between. Per germline, CDR1 SGDLS and CDR2 YYNGEE. TCRdb's copy holds only in-frame clones and misses some; the assay was immunoSEQ multiplex PCR. The profile covers approximately 130,000 clones, with 75% to 90% appearing a single time and roughly 2.2% taken by the ten largest. This receptor was obtained from a woman between 50 and 59 years old who had recovered from COVID-19. The sample taken for sequencing was PBMCs or T cells enriched from blood (not recorded which). This rearrangement joins TRBV9 to TRBJ2-1; a possible D gene is TRBD2 (6 bases). In DNA, the CDR3 is TGTGCCAGCAGCGTAGGCGGGGATGAGCAGTTCTTC. Translation: CASSVGGDEQFF.